This is a list of T cell receptor beta chains from one sample in a study of cytomegalovirus exposure and HLA in healthy donors. Sequencing used immunoSEQ multiplex PCR; TCRdb keeps in-frame clones, though not all of them. The sample gives about 160,000 clones, approximately 62% of which show up once; roughly 1.5% is in the top ten. Input material: PBMCs. All receptors come from a man aged 50-59 years in good health and CMV-seronegative. The CDR3 runs from the conserved cysteine through the conserved F or W. The order of the fields is D gene, J gene, V gene, clone size, CDR3 protein, CDR3 DNA. D genes are given only for firm matches. Expanded clones get a size class; other rows say once, few or many, or leave the size out.

TRBD1 | TRBJ2-1 | TRBV2 | - | CASLTRQGDNEQFF | TGTGCCAGCCTAACCCGACAGGGGGACAATGAGCAGTTCTTC
- | TRBJ1-4 | TRBV7-9 | once | CASSSRRPGVEKLFF | TGTGCCAGCAGCTCACGACGGCCCGGAGTGGAAAAACTGTTTTTT
- | TRBJ2-7 | TRBV7-2 | - | CASSRRATLTYEQYF | TGTGCCAGCAGCCGGAGGGCAACACTAACCTACGAGCAGTACTTC
- | TRBJ1-6 | TRBV27 | once | CASSLKGRIVSPLHF | TGTGCCAGCAGTTTAAAAGGGAGAATAGTTTCACCCCTCCACTTT
- | TRBJ2-3 | TRBV9 | - | CASSAVWGERTDTQYF | TGTGCCAGCAGCGCCGTTTGGGGGGAGAGGACAGATACGCAGTATTTT
- | TRBJ1-1 | TRBV9 | once | CASSVEGRVGSNTEAFF | TGTGCCAGCAGCGTAGAGGGCAGGGTCGGGTCGAACACTGAAGCTTTCTTT
- | TRBJ1-1 | TRBV15 | - | CATSFSRANTEAFF | TGTGCCACCAGTTTTAGCAGGGCGAACACTGAAGCTTTCTTT
- | TRBJ2-5 | TRBV7-6 | - | CASSLGRGKGAQYF | TGTGCCAGCAGCCTGGGTAGGGGGAAGGGGGCCCAGTACTTC
TRBD2 | TRBJ2-3 | TRBV5-6 | - | CASSLERLATQYF | TGTGCCAGCAGCTTGGAAAGACTAGCAACGCAGTATTTT
TRBD1 | TRBJ1-2 | TRBV6-4 | - | CASSDATGEDGYTF | TGTGCCAGCAGTGACGCGACAGGGGAAGATGGCTACACCTTC
TRBD2 | TRBJ2-3 | TRBV6-4 | - | CASSDSSGGTDTQYF | TGTGCCAGCAGTGACTCGAGCGGGGGGACAGATACGCAGTATTTT
- | TRBJ1-2 | TRBV27 | - | CASSATGQTANYGYTF | TGTGCCAGCAGCGCCACAGGACAGACCGCTAACTATGGCTACACCTTC
TRBD1 | TRBJ1-2 | TRBV6-5 | - | CASSFGQGADFGGYTF | TGTGCCAGCAGTTTTGGACAGGGGGCGGACTTTGGCGGCTACACCTTC
TRBD1 | TRBJ1-4 | TRBV7-2 | - | CASSLFGTGEEKLFF | TGTGCCAGCAGCTTATTTGGGACAGGGGAAGAAAAACTGTTTTTT
- | TRBJ2-2 | TRBV29-1 | - | CSVSAGGNGELFF | TGCAGCGTTTCTGCCGGGGGTAACGGGGAGCTGTTTTTT
- | TRBJ2-3 | TRBV7-2 | - | CASSLALVDTQYF | TGTGCCAGCAGCTTAGCACTAGTGGATACGCAGTATTTT
TRBD1 | TRBJ1-5 | TRBV10-2 | - | CASSLGRDRGLFQPQHF | TGCGCTAGCAGCCTTGGCCGGGACAGGGGGCTCTTCCAGCCCCAGCATTTT
- | TRBJ2-1 | TRBV19 | few | CASSIAGEYNEQFF | TGTGCCAGTAGTATAGCGGGGGAGTACAATGAGCAGTTCTTC
- | TRBJ1-2 | TRBV7-2 | once | CASSLMAGEGYGYTF | TGTGCCAGCAGCTTGATGGCAGGGGAAGGGTATGGCTACACCTTC
- | TRBJ1-4 | TRBV4-2 | few | CASSQVGTTNEKLFF | TGTGCCAGCAGCCAAGTCGGTACGACTAATGAAAAACTGTTTTTT
- | TRBJ2-7 | TRBV7-2 | - | CASSLNRVGEQYF | TGTGCCAGCAGCTTAAACAGGGTCGGTGAGCAGTACTTC
- | TRBJ2-7 | TRBV6-5 | - | CAVSRDGSYEQYF | TGTGCCGTCAGCCGGGATGGATCCTACGAGCAGTACTTC
TRBD1 | TRBJ1-1 | TRBV28 | - | CASFPTPGQGAGNTEAFF | TGTGCCAGCTTCCCCACACCGGGACAGGGGGCCGGGAACACTGAAGCTTTCTTT
- | TRBJ1-2 | TRBV7-2 | - | CASSRRGGRDYGYTF | TGTGCCAGCAGCCGGCGTGGGGGCAGGGACTATGGCTACACCTTC